This T cell receptor (beta chain) was sequenced for a study of beta chain features in type 1 diabetes. The whole isolated RNA underwent reverse transcription, so sequencing captured expressed TCRB transcripts. Data came from immunoSEQ multiplex PCR; TCRdb stores just in-frame clones and leaves some out. The profile shows 400,000 to 600,000 clones, about 32% of them singletons. Germline-derived CDR1 and CDR2 are SGHTA and FQGNSA. V shed 5 bases and J shed 0 bases, with 4 bases lying between them. This CDR3 comprises 13 residues. The sequence came from a man younger than 35 in good health. Source material: naive CD4+ T cells from blood. V and J are TRBV7-2 and TRBJ2-2; D is undetermined. CDR3 DNA: TGTGCCAGCAGCCCCGCGAACACCGGGGAGCTGTTTTTT. This encodes CASSPANTGELFF.